This T cell receptor (beta chain) was found in a study of T-cell reconstitution after alpha-beta-depleted transplantation in children. Unique molecular identifiers were used to barcode this TCRbeta library. TCRdb independently ran MiXCR on the PCR reads; one entry per CDR3 protein. The repertoire has roughly 500,000 distinct CDR3 sequences, about 12% of them found once; the top ten carry approximately 5.4%. The CDR3 is 13 residues long. Germline CDR1 LNHDA, CDR2 SQIVND (reference sequence). The J segment lost 4 bases and the V segment lost 9 bases, leaving 6 bases of the junction unmatched. This receptor was taken from a human donor who donated a stem cell graft to a child with combined immunodeficiency. The sequences come from PBMCs from the stem cell graft donor, collected from the stem cell graft. The V call is TRBV19, the J call TRBJ2-1, with TRBD2 identical over 7 bases. The CDR3 loop reads CARPTGGYNEQFF. The CDR3 DNA reads as TGTGCCAGGCCAACCGGGGGGTACAATGAGCAGTTCTTC. Full variable domain (remainder filled in from reference TRBV19 and TRBJ2-1): DGGITQSPKYLFRKEGQNVTLSCEQNLNHDAMYWYRQDPGQGLRLIYYSQIVNDFQKGDIAEGYSVSREKKESFPLTVTSAQKNPTAFYLCARPTGGYNEQFFGPGTRLTVL.